This TCR beta chain was sequenced for a study of blood T cells in healthy people across ages. Sample-barcoded 5' priming and a J-beta primer mix drove a second PCR of about 6 to 12 cycles. Tags on each cDNA molecule came from a template-switch adaptor with 12 random nucleotides. TCRdb re-called the 5' RACE reads with MiXCR, one entry per CDR3 protein. The sample comprises 1.2 million to 1.5 million distinct CDR3 sequences, approximately 60% of which are singletons, and approximately 7% rests with the top ten. What was sequenced was blood. This TCR came from a man aged 18 to 35 in good health.

CDR3 nucleotide sequence: TGTGCCAGCAGCTATCGAATCTGGACATCCCAAGAGACCCAGTACTTC. Translating gives CASSYRIWTSQETQYF. The chain is built from TRBV7-2 and TRBJ2-5; D is perhaps TRBD1 (5 bases). V was pared by 4 bases and J by 1 base, with 16 bases between. Germline lookup yields CDR1 SGHTA and CDR2 FQGNSA. The CDR3 spans 16 residues.